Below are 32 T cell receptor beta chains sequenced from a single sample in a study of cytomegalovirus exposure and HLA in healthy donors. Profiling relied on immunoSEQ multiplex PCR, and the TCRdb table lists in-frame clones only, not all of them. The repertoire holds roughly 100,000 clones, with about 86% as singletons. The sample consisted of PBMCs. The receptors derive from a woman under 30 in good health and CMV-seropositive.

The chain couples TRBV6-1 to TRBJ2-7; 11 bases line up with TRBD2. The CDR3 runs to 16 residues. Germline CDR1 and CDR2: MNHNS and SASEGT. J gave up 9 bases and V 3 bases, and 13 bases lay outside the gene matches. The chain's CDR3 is CASSETGLAAPRGQYF. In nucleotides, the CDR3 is TGTGCCAGCAGTGAGACGGGACTAGCGGCACCCCGGGGGCAGTACTTC.

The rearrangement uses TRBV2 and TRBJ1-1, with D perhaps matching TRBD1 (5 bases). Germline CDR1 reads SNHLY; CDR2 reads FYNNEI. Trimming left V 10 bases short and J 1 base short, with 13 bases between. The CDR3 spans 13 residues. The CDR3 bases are TGTGCCACAAAACGACAGCCGAACACTGAAGCTTTCTTT. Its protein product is CATKRQPNTEAFF.

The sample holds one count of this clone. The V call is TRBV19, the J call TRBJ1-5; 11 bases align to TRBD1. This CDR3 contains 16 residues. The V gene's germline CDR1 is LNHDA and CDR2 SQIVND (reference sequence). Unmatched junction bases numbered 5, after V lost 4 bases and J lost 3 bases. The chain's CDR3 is CASSTPGQGVNQPQHF. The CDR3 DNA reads TGTGCCAGTAGTACCCCGGGACAGGGGGTCAATCAGCCCCAGCATTTT.

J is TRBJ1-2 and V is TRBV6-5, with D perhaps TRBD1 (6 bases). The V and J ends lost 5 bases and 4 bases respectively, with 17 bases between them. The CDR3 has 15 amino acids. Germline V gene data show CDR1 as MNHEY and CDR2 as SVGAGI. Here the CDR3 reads CASSLPGQASYGYTF. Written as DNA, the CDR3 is TGTGCCAGCAGTCTTCCGGGACAAGCCTCCTATGGCTACACCTTC.

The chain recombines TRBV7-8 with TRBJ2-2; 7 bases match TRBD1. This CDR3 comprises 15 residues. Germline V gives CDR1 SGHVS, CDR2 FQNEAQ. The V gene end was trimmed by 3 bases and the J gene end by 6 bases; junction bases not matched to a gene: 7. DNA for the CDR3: TGTGCCAGCAGCTTTTCTCAGGGGGTGGCCGGGGAGCTGTTTTTT. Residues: CASSFSQGVAGELFF.

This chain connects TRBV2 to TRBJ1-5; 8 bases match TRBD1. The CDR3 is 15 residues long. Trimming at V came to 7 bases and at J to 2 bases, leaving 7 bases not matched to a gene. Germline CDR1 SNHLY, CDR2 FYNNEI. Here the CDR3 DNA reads TGTGCCAGCACTGGACCAGGGGGCGGCAATCAGCCCCAGCATTTT. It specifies CASTGPGGGNQPQHF.

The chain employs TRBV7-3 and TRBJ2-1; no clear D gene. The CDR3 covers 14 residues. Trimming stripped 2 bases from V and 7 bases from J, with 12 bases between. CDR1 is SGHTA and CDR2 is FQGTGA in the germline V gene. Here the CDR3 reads CASSLSPTFNEQFF. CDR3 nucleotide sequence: TGTGCCAGCAGCTTATCCCCGACTTTTAATGAGCAGTTCTTC.

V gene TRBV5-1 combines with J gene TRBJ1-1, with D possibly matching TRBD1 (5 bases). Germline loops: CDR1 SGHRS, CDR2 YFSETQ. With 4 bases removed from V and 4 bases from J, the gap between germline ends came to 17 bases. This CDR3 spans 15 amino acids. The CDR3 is CASSHFRGDGTEAFF. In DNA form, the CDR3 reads TGCGCCAGCAGCCACTTCCGGGGGGACGGCACTGAAGCTTTCTTT.

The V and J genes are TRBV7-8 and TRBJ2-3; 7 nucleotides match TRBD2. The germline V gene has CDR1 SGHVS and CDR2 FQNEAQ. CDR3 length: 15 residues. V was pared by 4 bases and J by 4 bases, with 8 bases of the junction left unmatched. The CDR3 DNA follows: TGTGCCAGCAGCTCGTTATGGGGGGGGGCAGATACGCAGTATTTT. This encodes CASSSLWGGADTQYF.

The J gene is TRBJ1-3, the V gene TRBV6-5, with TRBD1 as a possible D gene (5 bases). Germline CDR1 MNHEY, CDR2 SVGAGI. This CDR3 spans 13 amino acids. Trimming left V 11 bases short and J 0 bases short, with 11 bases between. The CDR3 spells CACGGISGNTIYF. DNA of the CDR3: TGTGCCTGCGGGGGAATCTCTGGAAACACCATATATTTT.

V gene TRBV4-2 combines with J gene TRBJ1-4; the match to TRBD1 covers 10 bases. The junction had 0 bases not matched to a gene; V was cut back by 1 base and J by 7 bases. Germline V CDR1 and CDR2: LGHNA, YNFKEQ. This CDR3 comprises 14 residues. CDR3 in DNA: TGTGCCAGCAGCCAAGGGGACAGGGGTGAAAAACTGTTTTTT. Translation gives CASSQGDRGEKLFF.

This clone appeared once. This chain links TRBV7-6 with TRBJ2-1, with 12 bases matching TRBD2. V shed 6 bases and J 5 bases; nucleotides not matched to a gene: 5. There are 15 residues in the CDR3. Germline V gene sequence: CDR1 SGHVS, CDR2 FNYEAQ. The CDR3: CASRSTSGSNNEQFF. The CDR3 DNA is TGTGCCAGCAGGTCGACTAGCGGGAGCAACAATGAGCAGTTCTTC. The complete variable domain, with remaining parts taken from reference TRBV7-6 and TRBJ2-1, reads GAGVSQSPRYKVTKRGQDVALRCDPISGHVSLYWYRQALGQGPEFLTYFNYEAQQDKSGLPNDRFSAERPEGSISTLTIQRTEQRDSAMYRCASRSTSGSNNEQFFGPGTRLTVL.

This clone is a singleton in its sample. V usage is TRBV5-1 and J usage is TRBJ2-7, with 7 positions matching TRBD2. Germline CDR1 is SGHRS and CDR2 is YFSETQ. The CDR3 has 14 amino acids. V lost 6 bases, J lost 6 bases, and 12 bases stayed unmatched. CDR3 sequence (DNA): TGCGCCAGCACCCTCAGGGCGGGAGTTTTCGAGCAGTACTTC. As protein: CASTLRAGVFEQYF.

CDR3 amino acids: CASSDYRNYEQYF. CDR3 coding DNA: TGTGCCAGCAGTGACTACAGGAACTACGAGCAGTACTTC. V gene TRBV6-4 combines with J gene TRBJ2-7; a weak D match, TRBD1 (5 bases). Germline CDR1 is MRHNA and CDR2 is SNTAGT. The CDR3 is 13 amino acids. V lost 1 base and J 3 bases, leaving 7 bases between the germline ends.

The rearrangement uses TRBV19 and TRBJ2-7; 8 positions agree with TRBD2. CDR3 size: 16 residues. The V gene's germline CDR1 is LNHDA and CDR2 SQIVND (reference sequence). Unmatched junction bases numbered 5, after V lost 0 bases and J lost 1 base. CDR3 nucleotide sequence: TGTGCCAGTAGTATAGATGCGGGAGGTACTTCCTACGAGCAGTACTTC. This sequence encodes CASSIDAGGTSYEQYF.

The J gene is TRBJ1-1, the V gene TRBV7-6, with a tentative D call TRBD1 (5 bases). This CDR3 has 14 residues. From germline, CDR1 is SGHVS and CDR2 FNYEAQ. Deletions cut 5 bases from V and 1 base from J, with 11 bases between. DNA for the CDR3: TGTGCCAGCAGCCCTGGACACCCGAACACTGAAGCTTTCTTT. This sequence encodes CASSPGHPNTEAFF.

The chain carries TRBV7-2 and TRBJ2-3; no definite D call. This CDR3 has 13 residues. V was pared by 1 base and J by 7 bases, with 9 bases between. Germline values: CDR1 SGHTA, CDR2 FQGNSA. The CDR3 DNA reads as TGTGCCAGCAGCTTAGATCCCGGTCATACGCAGTATTTT. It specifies CASSLDPGHTQYF.

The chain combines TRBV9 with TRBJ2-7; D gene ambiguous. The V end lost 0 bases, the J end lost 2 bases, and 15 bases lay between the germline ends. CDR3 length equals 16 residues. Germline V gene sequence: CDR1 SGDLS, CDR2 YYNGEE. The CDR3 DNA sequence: TGTGCCAGCAGCGTAGGGGCAGGCTCCGGAACCTACGAGCAGTACTTC. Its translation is CASSVGAGSGTYEQYF.

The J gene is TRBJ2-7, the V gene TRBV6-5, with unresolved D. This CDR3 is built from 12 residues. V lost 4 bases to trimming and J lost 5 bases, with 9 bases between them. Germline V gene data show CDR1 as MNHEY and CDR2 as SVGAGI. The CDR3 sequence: CASSSLGHEQYF. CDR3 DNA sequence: TGTGCCAGCAGTTCCCTAGGCCACGAGCAGTACTTC.

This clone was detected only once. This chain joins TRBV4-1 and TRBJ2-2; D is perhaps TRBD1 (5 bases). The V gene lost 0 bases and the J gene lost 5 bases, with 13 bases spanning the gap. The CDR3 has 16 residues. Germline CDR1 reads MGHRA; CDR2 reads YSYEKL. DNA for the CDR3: TGCGCCAGCAGCCAAGATCACCAGGGAACTACCGGGGAGCTGTTTTTT. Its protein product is CASSQDHQGTTGELFF.

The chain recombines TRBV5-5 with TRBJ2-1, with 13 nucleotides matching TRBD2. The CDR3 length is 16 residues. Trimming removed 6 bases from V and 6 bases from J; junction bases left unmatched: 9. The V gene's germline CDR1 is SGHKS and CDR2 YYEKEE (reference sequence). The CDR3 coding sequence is TGTGCCAGCATCCCGATACTAGCGGGAGGGGGCAATGAGCAGTTCTTC. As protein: CASIPILAGGGNEQFF.

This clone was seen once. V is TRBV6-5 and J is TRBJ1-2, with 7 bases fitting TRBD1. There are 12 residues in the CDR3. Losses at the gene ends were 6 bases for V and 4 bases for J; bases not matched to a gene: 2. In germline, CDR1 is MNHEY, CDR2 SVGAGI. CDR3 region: CASSDRAYGYTF. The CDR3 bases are TGTGCCAGCAGCGACAGGGCCTATGGCTACACCTTC.

The CDR3 nucleotides read TGCGCCAGCAGCCTCCAGGCCTTAGCGGGGTCCTACAATGAGCAGTTCTTC. Its translation: CASSLQALAGSYNEQFF. V gene TRBV5-1 combines with J gene TRBJ2-1; 8 bases are a match to TRBD2. Germline loops: CDR1 SGHRS, CDR2 YFSETQ. Trimming at V came to 4 bases and at J to 1 base, leaving 10 bases not matched to a gene. The CDR3 is made up of 17 amino acids.

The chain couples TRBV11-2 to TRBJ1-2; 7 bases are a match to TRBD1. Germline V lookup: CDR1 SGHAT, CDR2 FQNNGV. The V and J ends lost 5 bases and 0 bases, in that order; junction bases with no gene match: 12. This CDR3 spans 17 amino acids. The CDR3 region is CASSTDRFSGANYGYTF. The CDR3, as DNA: TGTGCCAGCAGCACGGACAGGTTCTCCGGAGCTAACTATGGCTACACCTTC. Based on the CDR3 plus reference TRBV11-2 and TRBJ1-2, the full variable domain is EAGVAQSPRYKIIEKRQSVAFWCNPISGHATLYWYQQILGQGPKLLIQFQNNGVVDDSQLPKDRFSAERLKGVDSTLKIQPAKLEDSAVYLCASSTDRFSGANYGYTFGSGTRLTVV.

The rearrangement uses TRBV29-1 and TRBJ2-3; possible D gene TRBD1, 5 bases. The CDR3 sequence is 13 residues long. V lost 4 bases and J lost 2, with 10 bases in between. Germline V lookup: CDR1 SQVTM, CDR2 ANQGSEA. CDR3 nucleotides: TGCAGCGTTGGCAGGGTCCTCACAGATACGCAGTATTTT. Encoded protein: CSVGRVLTDTQYF.

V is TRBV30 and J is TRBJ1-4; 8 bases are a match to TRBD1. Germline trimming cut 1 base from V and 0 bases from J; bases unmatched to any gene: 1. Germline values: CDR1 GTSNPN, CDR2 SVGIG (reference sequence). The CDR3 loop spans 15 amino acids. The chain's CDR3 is CAWSGQGTTNEKLFF. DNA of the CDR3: TGTGCCTGGAGTGGACAGGGGACAACTAATGAAAAACTGTTTTTT.

The CDR3 here is CASSLDWTFQPQHF. The CDR3 nucleotides read TGTGCCAGCAGTTTAGATTGGACTTTTCAGCCCCAGCATTTT. The chain uses TRBV2 and TRBJ1-5, with D hard to call. This CDR3 contains 14 residues. The germline gives CDR1 SNHLY, CDR2 FYNNEI. Trimming left V 5 bases short and J 6 bases short, with 14 bases between.

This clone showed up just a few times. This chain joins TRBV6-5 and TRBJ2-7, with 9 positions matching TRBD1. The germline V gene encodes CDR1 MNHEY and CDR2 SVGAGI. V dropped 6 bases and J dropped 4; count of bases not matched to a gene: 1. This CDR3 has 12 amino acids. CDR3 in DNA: TGTGCCAGCAGGGGGACAGGGTACGAGCAGTACTTC. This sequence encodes CASRGTGYEQYF.

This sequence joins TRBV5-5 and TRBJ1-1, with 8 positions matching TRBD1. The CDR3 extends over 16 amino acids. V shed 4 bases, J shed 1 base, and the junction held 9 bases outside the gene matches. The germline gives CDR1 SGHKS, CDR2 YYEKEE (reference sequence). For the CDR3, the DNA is TGTGCCAGCAGCAGGGTCACAGGGGGTGAGAACACTGAAGCTTTCTTT. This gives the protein CASSRVTGGENTEAFF.

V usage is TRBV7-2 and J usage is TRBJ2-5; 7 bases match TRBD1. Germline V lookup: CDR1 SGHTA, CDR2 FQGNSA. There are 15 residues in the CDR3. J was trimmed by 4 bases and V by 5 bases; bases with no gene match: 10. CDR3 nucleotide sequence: TGTGCCAGCAGCAAACTACAGGGGATCGGAGAGACCCAGTACTTC. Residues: CASSKLQGIGETQYF.

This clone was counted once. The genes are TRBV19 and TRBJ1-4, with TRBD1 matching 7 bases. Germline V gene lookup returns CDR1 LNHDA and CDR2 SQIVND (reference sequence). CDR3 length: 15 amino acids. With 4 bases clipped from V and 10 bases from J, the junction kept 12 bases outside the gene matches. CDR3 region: CASSSDRVRSGKLFF. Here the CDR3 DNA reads TGTGCCAGTAGTAGCGACAGGGTACGATCGGGAAAACTGTTTTTT.

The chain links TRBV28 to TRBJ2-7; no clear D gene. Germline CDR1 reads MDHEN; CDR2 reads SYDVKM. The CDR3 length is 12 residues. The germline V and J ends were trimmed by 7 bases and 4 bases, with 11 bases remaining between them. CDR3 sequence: CASTTSRYEQYF. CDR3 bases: TGTGCCAGCACCACTTCCAGGTACGAGCAGTACTTC. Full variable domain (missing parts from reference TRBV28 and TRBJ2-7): DVKVTQSSRYLVKRTGEKVFLECVQDMDHENMFWYRQDPGLGLRLIYFSYDVKMKEKGDIPEGYSVSREKKERFSLILESASTNQTSMYLCASTTSRYEQYFGPGTRLTVT.